This T cell receptor (beta chain) was found in a study of shared clonotypes between healthy human individuals. Sorted-subset replicate PCR reactions contained roughly 200 ng DNA, corresponding to approximately 30,000 T cell genomes. Clones were read by immunoSEQ multiplex PCR, and TCRdb kept only the in-frame ones, dropping some. In the table there are millions of clones, 90% to 95% of which are singletons. It was CD45RO-negative cells, positively selected for CCR7, that made up naive CD8 cells, with terminally differentiated effector memory CD45RA+ cells excluded. The material sequenced was naive CD8+ T cells from PBMCs. The receptor comes from a man between 18 and 35 years old in good health. Some clones in this sample may be carry-over from other donors' samples.

The CDR3 bases are TGTGCCAGCAGTTTCCGCGATGGACGGATTAACTATGGCTACACCTTC. Its protein product is CASSFRDGRINYGYTF. The V call is TRBV6-5, the J call TRBJ1-2; D is ambiguous. From germline, CDR1 is MNHEY and CDR2 SVGAGI. V was cut by 4 bases and J by 1 base, with 16 bases left in between. The CDR3 runs 16 residues.